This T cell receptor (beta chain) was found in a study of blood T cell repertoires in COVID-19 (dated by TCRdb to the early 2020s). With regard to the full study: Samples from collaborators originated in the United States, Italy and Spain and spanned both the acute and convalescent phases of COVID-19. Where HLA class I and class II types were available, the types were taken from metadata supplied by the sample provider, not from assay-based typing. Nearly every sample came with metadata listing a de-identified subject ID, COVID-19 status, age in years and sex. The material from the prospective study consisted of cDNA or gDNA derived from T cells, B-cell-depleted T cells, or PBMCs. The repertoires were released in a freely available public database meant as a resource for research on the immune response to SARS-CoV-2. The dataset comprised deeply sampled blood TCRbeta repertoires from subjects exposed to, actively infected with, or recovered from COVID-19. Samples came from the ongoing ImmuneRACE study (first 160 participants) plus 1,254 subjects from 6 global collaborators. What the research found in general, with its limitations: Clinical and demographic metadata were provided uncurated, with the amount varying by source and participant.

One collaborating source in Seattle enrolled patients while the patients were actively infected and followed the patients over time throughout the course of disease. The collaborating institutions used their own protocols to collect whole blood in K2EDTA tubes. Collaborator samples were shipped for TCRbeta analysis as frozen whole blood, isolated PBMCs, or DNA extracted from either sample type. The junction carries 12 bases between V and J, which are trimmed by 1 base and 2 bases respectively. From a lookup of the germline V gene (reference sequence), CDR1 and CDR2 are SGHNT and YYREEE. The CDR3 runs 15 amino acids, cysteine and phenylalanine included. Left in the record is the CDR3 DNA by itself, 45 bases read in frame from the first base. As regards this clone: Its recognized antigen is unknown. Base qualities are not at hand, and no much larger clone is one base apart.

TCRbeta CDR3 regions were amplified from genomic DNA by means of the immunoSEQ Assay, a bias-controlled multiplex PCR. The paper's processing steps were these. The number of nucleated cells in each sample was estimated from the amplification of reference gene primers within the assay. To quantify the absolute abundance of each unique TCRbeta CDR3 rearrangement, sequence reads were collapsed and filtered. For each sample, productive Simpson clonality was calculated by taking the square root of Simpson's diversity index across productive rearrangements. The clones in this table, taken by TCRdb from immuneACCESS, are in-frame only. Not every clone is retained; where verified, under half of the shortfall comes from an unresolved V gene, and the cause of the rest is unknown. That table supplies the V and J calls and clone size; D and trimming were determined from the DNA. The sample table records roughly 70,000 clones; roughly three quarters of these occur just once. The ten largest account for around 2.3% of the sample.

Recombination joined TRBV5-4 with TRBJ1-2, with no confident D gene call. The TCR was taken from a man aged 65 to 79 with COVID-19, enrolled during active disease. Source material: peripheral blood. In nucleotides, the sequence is TGTGCCAGCAGCTTGTCTCTGAGTGAGAACTATGGCTACACCTTC. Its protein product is CASSLSLSENYGYTF. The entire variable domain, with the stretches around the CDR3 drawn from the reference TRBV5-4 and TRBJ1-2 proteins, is ETGVTQSPTHLIKTRGQQVTLRCSSQSGHNTVSWYQQALGQGPQFIFQYYREEENGRGNFPPRFSGLQFPNYSSELNVNALELDDSALYLCASSLSLSENYGYTFGSGTRLTVV.